Shown below are 14 T cell receptor beta chains from a single sample sequenced in a study of blood T cells in healthy people across ages. Then a second PCR, running about 6 to 12 cycles, was carried out with a sample-barcoded 5' primer and a J-beta primer mix. TCRdb fed the 5' RACE reads into MiXCR, producing one record per CDR3 protein. The sample holds about 1.5 million distinct CDR3 sequences, roughly 43% seen once. Sequenced sample: blood. Receptors originate from a woman younger than 35 in good health.

The table lists this clonotype with a few counts. The CDR3 reads CASIIASSYEQYF. CDR3 bases: TGTGCCAGCATCATCGCCAGTTCCTACGAGCAGTACTTC. The V gene is TRBV2, the J gene TRBJ2-7; D remains unclear. V dropped 7 bases and J dropped 1 base, with 11 bases sitting between them. This CDR3 has 13 amino acids. Germline CDR1 reads SNHLY; CDR2 reads FYNNEI.

The chain uses TRBV4-1 and TRBJ1-5; D gene unclear. The germline V gene has CDR1 MGHRA and CDR2 YSYEKL. The ends were cut back, 2 bases at V and 1 base at J, with 9 bases in the middle. This CDR3 region has 15 residues. For the CDR3, the DNA is TGCGCCAGCAGCCAAACGGGCGAGAGCAATCAGCCCCAGCATTTT. Encoded protein: CASSQTGESNQPQHF.

This clonotype was seen only a few times. The chain joins TRBV29-1 to TRBJ1-2, with D tentatively TRBD1 (6 bases). The germline V and J ends were trimmed by 6 bases and 1 base, with 15 bases remaining between them. CDR3 length: 14 amino acids. Germline CDR1 is SQVTM and CDR2 is ANQGSEA. This CDR3 reads CSVGQFSFNYGYTF. The CDR3 DNA reads as TGCAGCGTAGGACAGTTTTCTTTTAACTATGGCTACACCTTC.

V and J are TRBV7-9 and TRBJ1-1, with TRBD1 matching 8 bases. CDR1 SEHNR and CDR2 FQNEAQ come from the germline V gene (reference sequence). V lost 2 bases to trimming and J lost 3 bases; unmatched junction nucleotides: 5. The CDR3 length is 15 residues. As DNA, the CDR3 is TGTGCCAGCAGCTTAAGGGGACAGGCATACACTGAAGCTTTCTTT. Amino acids: CASSLRGQAYTEAFF.

This clonotype was seen once. The chain employs TRBV7-3 and TRBJ2-1; perhaps TRBD2 as D (6 bases). This CDR3 spans 15 amino acids. Trimming stripped 5 bases from V and 6 bases from J, with 17 bases between. Per germline, CDR1 SGHTA and CDR2 FQGTGA. The CDR3 here is CASSETYRDSNEQFF. CDR3 sequence (DNA): TGTGCCAGCAGCGAAACCTACCGGGACTCCAATGAGCAGTTCTTC.

This chain connects TRBV2 to TRBJ1-2, with D possibly TRBD1 on 5 matching bases. The germline CDR1 and CDR2 sequences are SNHLY and FYNNEI. The V gene lost 7 bases and the J gene lost 8 bases, with 17 bases spanning the gap. This CDR3 contains 13 residues. The CDR3 region is CASTREGIGGYTF. The CDR3 DNA reads TGTGCCAGCACTCGGGAGGGGATTGGCGGCTACACCTTC. The full variable domain, with the rest looked up from reference TRBV2 and TRBJ1-2, is EPEVTQTPSHQVTQMGQEVILRCVPISNHLYFYWYRQILGQKVEFLVSFYNNEISEKSEIFDDQFSVERPDGSNFTLKIRSTKLEDSAMYFCASTREGIGGYTFGSGTRLTVV.

The CDR3 DNA reads TGTGCCAGCAGCCGACCGGGACAGGGGTACAATGAGCAGTTCTTC. Protein sequence: CASSRPGQGYNEQFF. The chain is built from TRBV14 and TRBJ2-1, with TRBD1 matching 10 bases. CDR3 length equals 15 residues. V dropped 4 bases and J dropped 4; count of bases not matched to a gene: 4. Looked up from germline, CDR1 is SGHDN and CDR2 is FVKESK.

The chain joins TRBV4-1 to TRBJ1-2; D possibly corresponds to TRBD1 (5 bases). The CDR3 is made up of 17 amino acids. Germline values: CDR1 MGHRA, CDR2 YSYEKL. The ends were cut back, 3 bases at V and 4 bases at J, with 21 bases in the middle. CDR3 DNA sequence: TGCGCCAGCAGCCATCTCCTAAGGGGACCGAGGGGCTATGGCTACACCTTC. It translates to CASSHLLRGPRGYGYTF.

The genes are TRBV27 and TRBJ2-7; the D call may be TRBD1 or TRBD2 (6 bases each). The CDR3 sequence is 13 residues long. Trimming removed 5 bases at V and 7 bases at J, with 15 bases between. In germline, CDR1 is MNHEY, CDR2 SMNVEV (reference sequence). In nucleotides, the CDR3 is TGTGCCAGCAGTCCCGAGGGGGGCTATGAGCAGTACTTC. Translated, it gives CASSPEGGYEQYF.

The J gene is TRBJ2-3, the V gene TRBV5-1; maybe TRBD2 (5 bases). CDR1 and CDR2 from the germline V gene are SGHRS and YFSETQ. Trimming left V 6 bases short and J 1 base short, with 12 bases between. The CDR3 extends over 14 amino acids. The CDR3 DNA sequence: TGCGCCAGCACTTCCGGGATCCGCACAGATACGCAGTATTTT. Amino acids: CASTSGIRTDTQYF.

Details on this clonotype: An end of the junction differs from the germline gene, which may be a read error. The V and J genes are TRBV7-9 and TRBJ1-2; maybe TRBD1 (6 bases). The germline V gene encodes CDR1 SEHNR and CDR2 FQNEAQ (reference sequence). The CDR3 totals 16 residues. The CDR3 DNA reads TGTGCCAGCAGCTTAGGGGACACGGGCGCTACCTATGGCCACACCTTC. Its translation: CASSLGDTGATYGHTF.

V is TRBV6-2 or TRBV6-3 and J is TRBJ1-5, with D tentatively TRBD1 (5 bases). Germline loops: CDR1 MNHEY, CDR2 SVGEGT. Trimming stripped 0 bases from V and 6 bases from J, with 9 bases between. This CDR3 region has 14 residues. The CDR3 protein is CASSYSIGGQPQHF. In DNA, the CDR3 is TGTGCCAGCAGTTACTCGATTGGGGGTCAGCCCCAGCATTTT.

This chain uses TRBV4-3 with TRBJ2-3; 7 nucleotides line up with TRBD1. The V and J ends lost 2 bases and 4 bases, in that order; junction bases with no gene match: 6. The CDR3 loop spans 15 amino acids. CDR1 LGHNA and CDR2 YSLEER come from the germline V gene. In DNA form, the CDR3 reads TGCGCCAGCAGCCAATTGTGGGACAGTCCAGATACGCAGTATTTT. This gives the protein CASSQLWDSPDTQYF.

This clonotype has a handful of counts. The chain combines TRBV15 with TRBJ1-2; the match to TRBD1 covers 12 bases. Looked up from germline, CDR1 is LNHNV and CDR2 is YYDKDF (reference sequence). The CDR3 consists of 17 residues. J lost 3 bases, V lost 7 bases, and 12 bases had no gene match. CDR3 sequence: CATTFDMGTGGDYGYTF. CDR3 nucleotide sequence: TGTGCCACCACCTTTGATATGGGGACAGGGGGCGACTATGGCTACACCTTC.